This T cell receptor beta chain was obtained from a study of T-cell memory formation after mild COVID-19. Whole-study findings and limits: Day 15 to 85 contracting clones showed balanced CD4/CD8; later expanders leaned CD4+. Contracting CD8+ clones were enriched in EMRA, CD4+ mainly in CM and EM. Pre-infection memory held some responding clones, suggesting pre-existing cross-reactive T cells responded.

In its sample, this clonotype was seen a few times. Its antigen remains unidentified. The CDR3 runs to 15 residues. V shed 1 base and J 7 bases; nucleotides not matched to a gene: 7. CDR1 is MNHEY and CDR2 is SVGAGI in the germline V gene. TCRdb processed the 5' RACE reads anew with MiXCR; each CDR3 protein has one entry. The sample lists roughly 550,000 distinct CDR3 sequences, around 21% occurring once. The sequence was obtained from an adult woman who had mild COVID-19 (a few samples of this study predate the infection). Cell type and time point are not known. The V gene is TRBV6-5, the J gene TRBJ2-4; 7 bases map to TRBD1. Sequencing input: PBMCs or a T cell subset sorted from them (not recorded which). CDR3 loop: CASSYLGPDRNIQYF. The CDR3 bases are TGTGCCAGCAGTTACTTGGGTCCGGACAGGAACATTCAGTACTTC.